These 27 T cell receptor beta chains originate from one sample sequenced in a study of patients and donors after allogeneic stem cell transplantation. TCRdb reanalysed the RT-PCR reads using MiXCR and keeps one entry per CDR3 protein. The repertoire has under 200,000 distinct CDR3 sequences, over 25% of them found once; the top ten carry 2.5% to 3.5%. Sequenced input: blood, either unsorted or a sorted T cell fraction (not recorded which). The receptors here all came from a human donor who was either an allogeneic HSCT recipient or a stem cell or donor lymphocyte infusion donor (not recorded which). It is not recorded whose cells these are; they may come from a transplant donor.

This clonotype was detected ten times or more. The gene calls are TRBV3-1 and TRBJ1-5; D remains unclear. CDR1 and CDR2 (germline): LGHDT, YNNKEL (reference sequence). The CDR3 consists of 15 residues. Trimming took off 0 bases at V and 0 bases at J, with 6 bases between the two ends. The CDR3 loop reads CASSQDHSSNQPQHF. For the CDR3, the DNA is TGTGCCAGCAGCCAAGATCACAGTAGCAATCAGCCCCAGCATTTT.

The chain combines TRBV7-6 with TRBJ2-1; 8 nucleotides match TRBD2. The CDR3 sequence is 14 residues long. CDR1 is SGHVS and CDR2 is FNYEAQ in the germline V gene. With 3 bases clipped from V and 6 bases from J, the junction kept 4 bases outside the gene matches. The CDR3 loop reads CASSFLAGSNEQFF. The CDR3 bases are TGTGCCAGCAGCTTTCTAGCGGGCTCCAATGAGCAGTTCTTC.

This clonotype has just one count. This chain joins TRBV27 and TRBJ2-1; no definite D call. The CDR3 covers 15 residues. The germline gives CDR1 MNHEY, CDR2 SMNVEV (reference sequence). V lost 1 base and J lost 0, with 7 bases in between. CDR3: CASSLYRSSYNEQFF. The CDR3 nucleotides are TGTGCCAGCAGTTTATACCGGAGCTCCTACAATGAGCAGTTCTTC.

This chain joins TRBV7-6 and TRBJ2-7, with 13 bases fitting TRBD2. V lost 3 bases and J lost 5; bases outside the gene matches: 7. This CDR3 region has 16 residues. CDR1 SGHVS and CDR2 FNYEAQ come from the germline V gene. The CDR3 loop reads CASSFTTSGGSHEQYF. The CDR3 DNA sequence: TGTGCCAGCAGCTTCACGACTAGCGGGGGGTCTCACGAGCAGTACTTC.

In DNA form, the CDR3 reads TGTGCCAGCAGTTTTGGGGGACAGATGCATGGCTACACCTTC. This codes for CASSFGGQMHGYTF. The V and J genes are TRBV28 and TRBJ1-2, with 7 bases lining up with TRBD1. The V segment lost 3 bases and the J segment 6 bases; nucleotides outside the gene matches: 7. Germline V lookup: CDR1 MDHEN, CDR2 SYDVKM. The CDR3 is 14 amino acids.

This chain connects TRBV3-2 to TRBJ1-4. TRBV3-2 counts as a pseudogene. The CDR3 consists of 14 residues. The CDR3 spells CASPKTPYSEKLFF. The CDR3 bases are TGTGCCAGCCCCAAGACACCGTATTCTGAAAAACTGTTTTTT.

This clonotype came up a few times. The J gene is TRBJ2-1, the V gene TRBV29-1, with TRBD2 matching 10 bases. After removal of 7 bases from V and 9 bases from J, the junction contained 12 bases not matched to a gene. The CDR3 sequence is 14 residues long. Germline CDR1 reads SQVTM; CDR2 reads ANQGSEA. CDR3 in amino acids: CSADRLAGDSEQFF. CDR3 DNA sequence: TGCAGCGCCGATCGGCTAGCGGGAGATAGTGAGCAGTTCTTC.

The J gene is TRBJ2-1, the V gene TRBV12-3 or TRBV12-4, with D perhaps TRBD1 (5 bases). Trimming took 8 bases from V and 5 from J, leaving 16 bases between them. The CDR3 has 14 residues. The CDR3 region is CASVETGGDNEQFF. The CDR3 DNA reads as TGTGCCAGCGTGGAAACAGGTGGGGACAATGAGCAGTTCTTC.

This clonotype was found a few times. The chain couples TRBV18 to TRBJ2-1, with TRBD2 identical over 12 bases. This CDR3 comprises 15 residues. In germline, CDR1 is KGHSH, CDR2 LQKENI. Trimming at V came to 3 bases and at J to 5 bases, leaving 2 bases not matched to a gene. The CDR3 here is CASSPRTSGDNEQFF. CDR3 in DNA: TGTGCCAGCTCACCCCGGACTAGCGGGGACAATGAGCAGTTCTTC.

This clonotype was counted only a few times. The chain uses TRBV5-5 and TRBJ1-1, with a weak D call TRBD1 (6 bases). Germline values: CDR1 SGHKS, CDR2 YYEKEE (reference sequence). This CDR3 has 17 amino acids. With 4 bases removed from V and 5 bases from J, the gap between germline ends came to 24 bases. The CDR3 loop reads CASSLSITSRQGTEAFF. The CDR3 DNA sequence: TGTGCCAGCAGCCTTAGCATCACGTCCCGGCAGGGGACTGAAGCTTTCTTT.

J is TRBJ2-1 and V is TRBV30; D perhaps matches TRBD2 (6 bases). Germline CDR1 GTSNPN, CDR2 SVGIG (reference sequence). The CDR3 contains 14 residues. V shed 4 bases and J shed 6 bases, with 16 bases lying between them. In DNA, the CDR3 is TGTGCCTGGAATAAGCGGGCCGGGGGCAATGAGCAGTTCTTC. It specifies CAWNKRAGGNEQFF.

The CDR3 DNA reads as TGCAGTGCTAGACTAGCGGGATCGTCAGAGACCCAGTACTTC. Translated, it gives CSARLAGSSETQYF. The rearrangement joins TRBV20-1 to TRBJ2-5; 9 bases fit TRBD2. This CDR3 has 14 residues. Trimming took 2 bases from V and 4 from J; bases not matched to a gene: 5. Per germline, CDR1 DFQATT and CDR2 SNEGSKA (reference sequence).

The table lists this clonotype with a few counts. The genes are TRBV12-3 or TRBV12-4 and TRBJ2-7; D not resolved. Trimming cost V 5 bases and J 0 bases, with 8 bases left between them. The CDR3 has 13 amino acids. The CDR3 DNA is TGTGCCAGCAGTCTCGAGCTCTCCTACGAGCAGTACTTC. Translated, it gives CASSLELSYEQYF.

This clonotype occurred a few times. The rearrangement joins TRBV12-3 or TRBV12-4 to TRBJ2-7; D remains ambiguous. The V gene lost 2 bases and the J gene lost 3 bases, with 8 bases spanning the gap. The CDR3 length is 13 residues. CDR3 loop: CASSLRPSYEQYF. Written as DNA, the CDR3 is TGTGCCAGCAGTTTACGCCCCAGCTACGAGCAGTACTTC.

This clonotype has just a few counts. V gene TRBV6-5 combines with J gene TRBJ2-1, with D perhaps TRBD2 (7 bases). This CDR3 has 15 residues. Germline V gene data show CDR1 as MNHEY and CDR2 as SVGAGI. V was trimmed by 6 bases and J by 6 bases, leaving 18 bases between them. CDR3 bases: TGTGCCAGCAGCTCCCCGGAGGGGGGGTTCAATGAGCAGTTCTTC. Protein: CASSSPEGGFNEQFF.

The gene calls are TRBV30 and TRBJ2-1; D ambiguous. With 0 bases removed from V and 10 bases from J, the gap between germline ends came to 19 bases. Germline V gives CDR1 GTSNPN, CDR2 SVGIG (reference sequence). The length of the CDR3 is 15 residues. The CDR3 sequence: CAWSVNRLPTREQFF. CDR3 DNA sequence: TGTGCCTGGAGTGTAAACCGTCTCCCTACAAGGGAGCAGTTCTTC.

This clonotype occurred a few times. The rearrangement uses TRBV4-2 and TRBJ2-7; D is undetermined. V lost 4 bases to trimming and J lost 6 bases, with 7 bases between them. This CDR3 region has 11 residues. Germline CDR1 LGHNA, CDR2 YNFKEQ. CDR3 coding DNA: TGTGCCAGCAGCCCCGGAATCGAGCAGTACTTC. Translating gives CASSPGIEQYF.

Note on this clonotype: One junction end does not reproduce the germline sequence, and a read error may be involved. V usage is TRBV20-1 and J usage is TRBJ2-1; D is uncertain. The CDR3 sequence is 14 residues long. CDR1 and CDR2 from the germline V gene are DFQATT and SNEGSKA (reference sequence). CDR3 loop: CSAISRVGYDEQFF. For the CDR3, the DNA is TGCAGTGCTATTTCTCGGGTAGGCTACGATGAGCAGTTCTTC.

This clonotype was observed a handful of times. The chain recombines TRBV6-5 with TRBJ2-7; D may be TRBD2 (5 bases). The CDR3 length is 14 residues. The V end was cut by 6 bases, the J end by 0 bases, with 12 bases between. The germline gives CDR1 MNHEY, CDR2 SVGAGI. DNA of the CDR3: TGTGCCAGCAGGTTTACTAGAAGCTCCTACGAGCAGTACTTC. The encoded protein is CASRFTRSSYEQYF.

This chain joins TRBV4-3 and TRBJ2-5, with 14 bases identical to TRBD2. The length of the CDR3 is 17 residues. Germline V CDR1 and CDR2: LGHNA, YSLEER. The junction had 4 bases not matched to a gene; V was cut back by 0 bases and J by 4 bases. The CDR3 protein is CASSQEGTSGRAETQYF. Here the CDR3 DNA reads TGCGCCAGCAGCCAAGAGGGGACTAGCGGGAGAGCAGAGACCCAGTACTTC.

V and J are TRBV20-1 and TRBJ1-5; no clear D. CDR1 is DFQATT and CDR2 is SNEGSKA in the germline V gene (reference sequence). This CDR3 comprises 13 residues. The V end lost 1 base, the J end lost 5 bases, and 9 bases lay between the germline ends. The CDR3 spells CSARATLDQPQHF. In DNA form, the CDR3 reads TGCAGTGCTAGAGCAACATTGGATCAGCCCCAGCATTTT.

The V call is TRBV29-1, the J call TRBJ1-1; no definite D call. V was pared by 3 bases and J by 0 bases, with 8 bases between. Germline V gene lookup returns CDR1 SQVTM and CDR2 ANQGSEA. The CDR3 spans 13 residues. In DNA form, the CDR3 reads TGCAGCGTTGATCGGACCATGAACACTGAAGCTTTCTTT. Translated, it gives CSVDRTMNTEAFF. The full variable domain, in which reference TRBV29-1 and TRBJ1-1 provide the parts outside the CDR3, is SAVISQKPSRDICQRGTSLTIQCQVDSQVTMMFWYRQQPGQSLTLIATANQGSEATYESGFVIDKFPISRPNLTFSTLTVSNMSPEDSSIYLCSVDRTMNTEAFFGQGTRLTVV.

This clonotype has only a few counts. The gene calls are TRBV3-1 and TRBJ2-7; 13 positions agree with TRBD2. The CDR3 runs 16 residues. V lost 4 bases to trimming and J lost 6 bases; unmatched junction nucleotides: 9. Germline V lookup: CDR1 LGHDT, CDR2 YNNKEL (reference sequence). The CDR3 spells CASSRGTSGILGEQYF. The CDR3 DNA is TGTGCCAGCAGCCGCGGGACTAGCGGGATCCTAGGCGAGCAGTACTTC.

This clonotype was seen a handful of times. The chain recombines TRBV4-2 with TRBJ2-1; D remains unclear. Trimming removed 5 bases from V and 1 base from J, with 9 bases in between. In germline, CDR1 is LGHNA, CDR2 YNFKEQ. This CDR3 has 14 residues. Here the CDR3 reads CASSADGSYNEQFF. CDR3 coding DNA: TGTGCCAGCAGCGCGGACGGTTCCTACAATGAGCAGTTCTTC.

In its sample, this clonotype was seen once. The chain employs TRBV27 and TRBJ2-3; D may be TRBD1 or TRBD2 (6 bases each). Between the trimmed V and J ends, which lost 1 base and 2 bases, there was a span of 25 bases. Germline lookup yields CDR1 MNHEY and CDR2 SMNVEV (reference sequence). The CDR3 is 20 residues long. DNA of the CDR3: TGTGCCAGCAGTTTATGGACTCTTGGGGGGCGATCCATATACACAGATACGCAGTATTTT. Protein product: CASSLWTLGGRSIYTDTQYF.

For the CDR3, the DNA is TGCGCCAGCAGCCAAGATGGCGTGGCTAGCGGGAAATACGAGCAGTACTTC. This encodes CASSQDGVASGKYEQYF. The V gene is TRBV4-3, the J gene TRBJ2-7; TRBD2 aligns across 9 bases. Germline V CDR1 and CDR2: LGHNA, YSLEER. J was trimmed by 4 bases and V by 0 bases; bases with no gene match: 10. The CDR3 has 17 amino acids.

This clonotype came up a few times. The chain combines TRBV9 with TRBJ1-3; D is undetermined. The CDR3 is 14 amino acids. CDR1 SGDLS and CDR2 YYNGEE come from the germline V gene. V was clipped by 1 base and J by 0 bases, with 5 bases between them. CDR3 in DNA: TGTGCCAGCAGCGTACACCCCTCTGGAAACACCATATATTTT. Its protein product is CASSVHPSGNTIYF.